Listed below are T cell receptor beta chains from one sample, sequenced in a study of siplizumab effects on memory and regulatory T cells. Sequencing used immunoSEQ multiplex PCR; TCRdb keeps in-frame clones, though not all of them. Among some 100,000 clones listed, 93% were seen once. The sequencing sample was made of CD8+ T cells sorted from blood. These receptor sequences come from a human donor in good health. CDR3s include the opening cysteine and the closing phenylalanine or tryptophan. Fields, in order: CDR3 protein, CDR3 DNA, clone size, V gene, J gene, D gene. D genes are given only for firm matches. Some rows mark clone size as missing; the rest say once, few, many or name a class of expanded clone.

cdr3_aa: CASSYSRGQNYGYTF
cdr3_nt: TGTGCCAGCAGTTACTCGAGAGGACAGAACTATGGCTACACCTTC
clone_size: NA
v_call: TRBV6-6
j_call: TRBJ1-2
d_call: NA

cdr3_aa: CASRGVSTEAFF
cdr3_nt: TGTGCCAGTCGTGGGGTAAGCACTGAAGCTTTCTTT
clone_size: NA
v_call: TRBV18
j_call: TRBJ1-1
d_call: NA

cdr3_aa: CASSDGTGEDYGYTF
cdr3_nt: TGTGCCAGCAGTGATGGGACAGGGGAGGACTATGGCTACACCTTC
clone_size: NA
v_call: TRBV6-4
j_call: TRBJ1-2
d_call: TRBD1

cdr3_aa: CASSSTGMGNQPQHF
cdr3_nt: TGTGCCAGCAGCTCAACAGGGATGGGTAATCAGCCCCAGCATTTT
clone_size: once
v_call: TRBV5-6
j_call: TRBJ1-5
d_call: NA

cdr3_aa: CARCEISNNEQFF
cdr3_nt: TGTGCCAGATGCGAGATTTCAAACAATGAGCAGTTCTTC
clone_size: NA
v_call: TRBV7-9
j_call: TRBJ2-1
d_call: NA

cdr3_aa: CASSEALRRLGNQPQHF
cdr3_nt: TGTGCCAGCAGTGAAGCGCTTCGCAGGTTGGGGAATCAGCCCCAGCATTTT
clone_size: NA
v_call: TRBV6-1
j_call: TRBJ1-5
d_call: NA

cdr3_aa: CASSQDWRGVAYEQYF
cdr3_nt: TGCGCCAGCAGCCAAGATTGGAGGGGGGTGGCCTACGAGCAGTACTTC
clone_size: NA
v_call: TRBV4-1
j_call: TRBJ2-7
d_call: NA

cdr3_aa: CASSLVREGRETQYF
cdr3_nt: TGTGCCAGCAGCTTGGTGCGGGAGGGCCGGGAGACCCAGTACTTC
clone_size: once
v_call: TRBV5-6
j_call: TRBJ2-5
d_call: TRBD2

cdr3_aa: CASSFGNEQFF
cdr3_nt: TGTGCCAGCAGTTTCGGTAATGAGCAGTTCTTC
clone_size: NA
v_call: TRBV27
j_call: TRBJ2-1
d_call: NA

cdr3_aa: CASSIVLQETQYF
cdr3_nt: TGTGCCAGTAGTATTGTCCTCCAAGAGACCCAGTACTTC
clone_size: once
v_call: TRBV19
j_call: TRBJ2-5
d_call: NA

cdr3_aa: CASTPDNSYEQYF
cdr3_nt: TGTGCCAGCACTCCAGACAACTCCTACGAGCAGTACTTC
clone_size: NA
v_call: TRBV6-5
j_call: TRBJ2-7
d_call: NA

cdr3_aa: CASSPGTDQPYEQYF
cdr3_nt: TGTGCTAGCAGCCCGGGGACAGATCAACCCTACGAGCAGTACTTC
clone_size: NA
v_call: TRBV7-7
j_call: TRBJ2-7
d_call: TRBD1

cdr3_aa: CASSPLGQGAGGYTF
cdr3_nt: TGTGCCAGCAGCCCCCTCGGGCAGGGGGCTGGCGGCTACACCTTC
clone_size: NA
v_call: TRBV7-9
j_call: TRBJ1-2
d_call: TRBD1

cdr3_aa: CASRSWASSTDTQYF
cdr3_nt: TGTGCCAGCAGGAGTTGGGCCTCTAGCACAGATACGCAGTATTTT
clone_size: NA
v_call: TRBV7-2
j_call: TRBJ2-3
d_call: NA

cdr3_aa: CASSGYTRVGNEQFF
cdr3_nt: TGTGCCAGCAGCGGATACACTAGAGTTGGCAATGAGCAGTTCTTC
clone_size: NA
v_call: TRBV9
j_call: TRBJ2-1
d_call: NA

cdr3_aa: CAWSVSLFYEQYF
cdr3_nt: TGTGCCTGGAGTGTATCGCTTTTCTACGAGCAGTACTTC
clone_size: NA
v_call: TRBV30
j_call: TRBJ2-7
d_call: NA

cdr3_aa: CASSDRGEAADTQYF
cdr3_nt: TGTGCCAGCAGTGACCGGGGGGAGGCGGCAGATACGCAGTATTTT
clone_size: NA
v_call: TRBV6-4
j_call: TRBJ2-3
d_call: TRBD2

cdr3_aa: CASSQDLASSYNEQFF
cdr3_nt: TGCGCCAGCAGCCAAGATCTGGCGAGCTCCTACAATGAGCAGTTCTTC
clone_size: NA
v_call: TRBV4-3
j_call: TRBJ2-1
d_call: NA

cdr3_aa: CAWSPDQNEQFF
cdr3_nt: TGTGCCTGGAGTCCCGACCAAAATGAGCAGTTCTTC
clone_size: NA
v_call: TRBV30
j_call: TRBJ2-1
d_call: NA

cdr3_aa: CASSYPGSYTGELFF
cdr3_nt: TGTGCCAGCAGTTACCCGGGGAGCTACACCGGGGAGCTGTTTTTT
clone_size: NA
v_call: TRBV6-5
j_call: TRBJ2-2
d_call: NA

cdr3_aa: CASSLSSDQYTGELFF
cdr3_nt: TGCGCCAGCAGCCTTTCTAGCGACCAATACACCGGGGAGCTGTTTTTT
clone_size: NA
v_call: TRBV4-1
j_call: TRBJ2-2
d_call: NA

cdr3_aa: CASSIAGGPQETQYF
cdr3_nt: TGTGCCAGTAGTATCGCGGGAGGCCCCCAAGAGACCCAGTACTTC
clone_size: NA
v_call: TRBV19
j_call: TRBJ2-5
d_call: TRBD2

cdr3_aa: CASSWVKGVDEQFF
cdr3_nt: TGTGCCAGCAGTTGGGTGAAGGGGGTCGATGAGCAGTTCTTC
clone_size: NA
v_call: TRBV6-6
j_call: TRBJ2-1
d_call: NA

cdr3_aa: CSVVYPGRQETQYF
cdr3_nt: TGCAGCGTTGTCTATCCTGGACGTCAAGAGACCCAGTACTTC
clone_size: NA
v_call: TRBV29-1
j_call: TRBJ2-5
d_call: NA

cdr3_aa: CASSPIPGQGIAEAFF
cdr3_nt: TGTGCCAGCAGCCCCATACCGGGACAGGGAATTGCTGAAGCTTTCTTT
clone_size: NA
v_call: TRBV7-9
j_call: TRBJ1-1
d_call: TRBD1

cdr3_aa: CASSYSLGYTEAFF
cdr3_nt: TGTGCCAGCAGTTACTCCTTGGGGTACACTGAAGCTTTCTTT
clone_size: NA
v_call: TRBV27
j_call: TRBJ1-1
d_call: NA

cdr3_aa: CASSPFGGTDTDTQYF
cdr3_nt: TGTGCCAGCAGCCCCTTCGGCGGGACAGACACAGATACGCAGTATTTT
clone_size: NA
v_call: TRBV9
j_call: TRBJ2-3
d_call: NA

cdr3_aa: CASSLLAGGEAQETQYF
cdr3_nt: TGTGCCAGCAGCTTACTAGCGGGAGGAGAGGCACAAGAGACCCAGTACTTC
clone_size: NA
v_call: TRBV7-8
j_call: TRBJ2-5
d_call: TRBD2

cdr3_aa: CASSDTGELFF
cdr3_nt: TGTGCCAGTAGCGACACCGGGGAGCTGTTTTTT
clone_size: NA
v_call: TRBV19
j_call: TRBJ2-2
d_call: NA

cdr3_aa: CASSLGQGFYEQYF
cdr3_nt: TGTGCCAGCAGCTTGGGACAGGGGTTCTACGAGCAGTACTTC
clone_size: NA
v_call: TRBV5-4
j_call: TRBJ2-7
d_call: TRBD1

cdr3_aa: CASSRAGVSEQFF
cdr3_nt: TGTGCCAGCAGTCGGGCAGGGGTAAGCGAGCAGTTCTTC
clone_size: NA
v_call: TRBV2
j_call: TRBJ2-1
d_call: NA

cdr3_aa: CASSFSGEQYF
cdr3_nt: TGTGCCAGCAGCTTTAGCGGCGAGCAGTACTTC
clone_size: NA
v_call: TRBV7-8
j_call: TRBJ2-7
d_call: NA

cdr3_aa: CASSPGGRFYNEQFF
cdr3_nt: TGTGCCAGCAGTCCGGGGGGGCGGTTCTACAATGAGCAGTTCTTC
clone_size: NA
v_call: TRBV27
j_call: TRBJ2-1
d_call: TRBD2

cdr3_aa: CASSLGAAQGETQYF
cdr3_nt: TGTGCCAGCAGCTTAGGGGCAGCCCAGGGGGAGACCCAGTACTTC
clone_size: NA
v_call: TRBV11-2
j_call: TRBJ2-5
d_call: NA